A single sample gave rise to the 10 T cell receptor beta chains below, sequenced in a study of OX40 agonist ivuxolimab in advanced cancers. The method was immunoSEQ multiplex PCR; TCRdb's version includes in-frame clones alone and lacks a portion of them. The data hold fewer than 55,000 clones, with 81% observed a single time. This specimen consisted of CD4+ or CD8+ T cells sorted from blood, obtained in a trial of the OX40 agonist ivuxolimab. These receptors all stem from an adult with an advanced solid tumor such as melanoma, head and neck, liver or kidney cancer.

This chain connects TRBV18 to TRBJ1-2; possibly TRBD1 for D (5 bases). V lost 0 bases and J lost 6, with 11 bases in between. The CDR3 runs 14 residues. The germline gives CDR1 KGHSH, CDR2 LQKENI. The CDR3: CASSPPGLGHGYTF. The CDR3 nucleotides read TGTGCCAGCTCACCACCGGGCCTGGGACATGGCTACACCTTC. Combining the CDR3 with reference TRBV18 and TRBJ1-2 gives the whole variable domain NAGVMQNPRHLVRRRGQEARLRCSPMKGHSHVYWYRQLPEEGLKFMVYLQKENIIDESGMPKERFSAEFPKEGPSILRIQQVVRGDSAAYFCASSPPGLGHGYTFGSGTRLTVV.

The V call is TRBV5-4, the J call TRBJ2-2; 8 positions match TRBD2. This CDR3 comprises 12 residues. CDR1 is SGHNT, CDR2 YYREEE, per germline (reference sequence). With V trimmed by 1 base and J by 13 bases, 3 bases remained unmatched. The CDR3 reads CASSLTSGGLFF. In DNA, the CDR3 is TGTGCCAGCAGCTTGACTAGCGGCGGGCTGTTTTTT.

The rearrangement joins TRBV30 to TRBJ2-7; possible D gene TRBD1, 5 bases. The CDR3 runs to 12 residues. Trimming pared 5 bases from V and 1 base from J, leaving 9 bases between. Germline CDR1 is GTSNPN and CDR2 is SVGIG (reference sequence). The CDR3 loop is CAWPDTSYEQYV. The DNA of the CDR3 is TGTGCCTGGCCGGACACTTCCTACGAGCAGTACGTC.

This clone was seen once. This rearrangement joins TRBV7-9 to TRBJ2-4, with TRBD1 as a possible D gene (5 bases). Germline loops: CDR1 SEHNR, CDR2 FQNEAQ (reference sequence). V was shortened by 1 base and J by 6 bases, with 13 bases between the two germline ends. CDR3 length: 15 amino acids. CDR3 coding DNA: TGTGCCAGCAGCTTAGTTCTAGGAACAGGAAACATTCAGTACTTC. Amino acid sequence: CASSLVLGTGNIQYF.

J is TRBJ2-2 and V is TRBV11-2; D could derive from TRBD1 or TRBD2 (7 bases each). CDR3 length equals 15 residues. Germline CDR1 is SGHAT and CDR2 is FQNNGV. Between the trimmed V and J ends, which lost 1 base and 3 bases, there was a span of 9 bases. The CDR3 nucleotides are TGTGCCAGCAGCTTAGCAGGGGGGGACACCGGGGAGCTGTTTTTT. Its protein is CASSLAGGDTGELFF.

This chain connects TRBV6-1 to TRBJ2-1; 10 bases map to TRBD2. Germline V gene sequence: CDR1 MNHNS, CDR2 SASEGT. Trimming cost V 6 bases and J 10 bases; bases outside gene matches: 9. CDR3 length equals 14 residues. The chain's CDR3 is CASRVLAGSWEQFF. The DNA for the CDR3 is TGTGCCAGCAGGGTACTAGCGGGATCCTGGGAGCAGTTCTTC.

The chain links TRBV11-2 to TRBJ2-2; D is unresolved. The germline V and J ends were trimmed by 2 bases and 7 bases, with 2 bases remaining between them. The CDR3 length is 11 residues. Germline assignment: CDR1 SGHAT and CDR2 FQNNGV. The CDR3 region is CASSLSGELFF. The DNA of the CDR3 is TGTGCCAGCAGCTTAAGCGGGGAGCTGTTTTTT. Combining the CDR3 with reference TRBV11-2 and TRBJ2-2 gives the whole variable domain EAGVAQSPRYKIIEKRQSVAFWCNPISGHATLYWYQQILGQGPKLLIQFQNNGVVDDSQLPKDRFSAERLKGVDSTLKIQPAKLEDSAVYLCASSLSGELFFGEGSRLTVL.

This chain links TRBV7-9 with TRBJ2-7; 8 nucleotides line up with TRBD1. CDR1 and CDR2 from the germline V gene are SEHNR and FQNEAQ (reference sequence). The CDR3 has 15 residues. Germline trimming cut 4 bases from V and 6 bases from J; bases unmatched to any gene: 11. The CDR3 bases are TGTGCCAGCAGCTCAGCGCAGGGGGCGGCCGGCGAGCAGTACTTC. Its translation is CASSSAQGAAGEQYF.

The sample holds one count of this clone. The gene calls are TRBV5-4 and TRBJ1-2; 7 positions agree with TRBD1. CDR3 length: 14 amino acids. The junction had 8 bases not matched to a gene; V was cut back by 5 bases and J by 4 bases. Germline CDR1 reads SGHNT; CDR2 reads YYREEE (reference sequence). In DNA form, the CDR3 reads TGTGCCAGCAGGAACAGGGGCCTTTCCTATGGCTACACCTTC. This codes for CASRNRGLSYGYTF.

This clone was seen a single time. The rearrangement links TRBV2 to TRBJ2-5, with TRBD1 matching over 10 bases. J gave up 7 bases and V 5 bases, and 10 bases lay outside the gene matches. There are 15 residues in the CDR3. Germline V gene sequence: CDR1 SNHLY, CDR2 FYNNEI. CDR3 bases: TGTGCCAGCAGTCCCGGGACAGGGGTTTTAGGGACCCAGTACTTC. Translated: CASSPGTGVLGTQYF.